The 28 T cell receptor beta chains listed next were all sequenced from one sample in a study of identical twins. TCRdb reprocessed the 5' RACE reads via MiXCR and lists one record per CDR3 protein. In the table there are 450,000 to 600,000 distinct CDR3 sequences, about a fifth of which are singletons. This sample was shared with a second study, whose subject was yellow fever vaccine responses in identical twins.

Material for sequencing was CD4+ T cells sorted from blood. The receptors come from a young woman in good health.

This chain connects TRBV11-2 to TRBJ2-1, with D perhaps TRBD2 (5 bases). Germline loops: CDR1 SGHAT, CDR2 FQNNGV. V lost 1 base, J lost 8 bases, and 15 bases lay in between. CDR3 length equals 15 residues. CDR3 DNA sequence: TGTGCCAGCAGCTTAGTAGGTGGGAGCGTGGATGAGCAGTTCTTC. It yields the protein CASSLVGGSVDEQFF.

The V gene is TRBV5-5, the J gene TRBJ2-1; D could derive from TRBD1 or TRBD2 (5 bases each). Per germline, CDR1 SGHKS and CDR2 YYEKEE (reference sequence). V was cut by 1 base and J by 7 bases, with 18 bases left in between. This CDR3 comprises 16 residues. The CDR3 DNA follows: TGTGCCAGCAGCTTGTCGATCTGGGACGGGTCTAATGAGCAGTTCTTC. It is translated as CASSLSIWDGSNEQFF.

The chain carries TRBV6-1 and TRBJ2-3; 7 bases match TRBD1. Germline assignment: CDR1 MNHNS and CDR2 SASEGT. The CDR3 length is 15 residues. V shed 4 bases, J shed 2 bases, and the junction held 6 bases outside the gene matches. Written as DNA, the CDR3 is TGTGCCAGCAGTGGACCGGGACAGTACACAGATACGCAGTATTTT. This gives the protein CASSGPGQYTDTQYF.

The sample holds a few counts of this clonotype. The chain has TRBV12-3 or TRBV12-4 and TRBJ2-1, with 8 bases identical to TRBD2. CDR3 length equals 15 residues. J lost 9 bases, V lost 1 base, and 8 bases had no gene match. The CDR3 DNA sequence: TGTGCCAGCAGTTTAGGGTCGGGGGGGTTTTTTGAGCAGTTCTTC. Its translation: CASSLGSGGFFEQFF.

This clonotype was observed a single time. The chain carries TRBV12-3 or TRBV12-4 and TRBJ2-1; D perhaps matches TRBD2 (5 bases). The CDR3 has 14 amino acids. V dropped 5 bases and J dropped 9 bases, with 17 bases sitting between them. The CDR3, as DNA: TGTGCCAGCAGTGGCCCGGGAAGGCGCGGTGAGCAGTTCTTC. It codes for CASSGPGRRGEQFF.

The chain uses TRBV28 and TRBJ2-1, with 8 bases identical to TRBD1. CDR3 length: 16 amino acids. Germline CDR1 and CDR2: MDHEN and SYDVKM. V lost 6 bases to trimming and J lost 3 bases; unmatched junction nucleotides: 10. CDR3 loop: CASRPGGSTYYNEQFF. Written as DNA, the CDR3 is TGTGCCAGCAGGCCAGGGGGCTCTACTTACTACAATGAGCAGTTCTTC.

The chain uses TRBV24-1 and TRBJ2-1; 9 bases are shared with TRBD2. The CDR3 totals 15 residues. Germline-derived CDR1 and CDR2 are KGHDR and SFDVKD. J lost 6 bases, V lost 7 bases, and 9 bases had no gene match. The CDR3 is CATSSGVAGVNEQFF. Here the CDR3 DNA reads TGTGCCACCAGCAGTGGGGTAGCGGGAGTCAATGAGCAGTTCTTC.

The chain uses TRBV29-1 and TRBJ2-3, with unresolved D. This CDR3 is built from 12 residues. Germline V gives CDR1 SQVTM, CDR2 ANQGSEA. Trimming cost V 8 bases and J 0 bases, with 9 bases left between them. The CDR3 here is CSLRASTDTQYF. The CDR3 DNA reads TGCAGCCTTCGGGCTAGCACAGATACGCAGTATTTT.

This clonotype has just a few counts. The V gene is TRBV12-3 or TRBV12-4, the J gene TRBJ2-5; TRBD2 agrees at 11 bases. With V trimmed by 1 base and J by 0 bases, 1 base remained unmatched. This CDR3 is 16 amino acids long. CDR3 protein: CASSLGLAGYQETQYF. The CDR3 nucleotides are TGTGCCAGCAGTTTAGGACTAGCGGGGTACCAAGAGACCCAGTACTTC.

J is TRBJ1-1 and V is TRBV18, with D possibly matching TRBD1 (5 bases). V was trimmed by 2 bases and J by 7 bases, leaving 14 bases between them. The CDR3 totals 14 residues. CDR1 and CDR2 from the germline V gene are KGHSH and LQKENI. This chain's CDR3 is CASSPGGGTREAFF. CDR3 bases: TGTGCCAGCTCACCAGGGGGTGGGACGCGTGAAGCTTTCTTT.

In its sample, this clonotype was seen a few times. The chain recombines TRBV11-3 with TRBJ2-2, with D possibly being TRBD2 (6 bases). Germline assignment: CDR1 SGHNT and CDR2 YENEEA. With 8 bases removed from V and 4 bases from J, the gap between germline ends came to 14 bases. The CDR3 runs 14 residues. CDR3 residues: CASGWASATGELFF. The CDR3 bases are TGTGCCAGCGGTTGGGCTAGCGCCACCGGGGAGCTGTTTTTT.

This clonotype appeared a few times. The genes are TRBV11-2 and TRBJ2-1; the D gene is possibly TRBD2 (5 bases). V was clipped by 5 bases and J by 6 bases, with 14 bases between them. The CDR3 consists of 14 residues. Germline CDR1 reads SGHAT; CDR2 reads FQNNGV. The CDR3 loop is CASSPLSSGNEQFF. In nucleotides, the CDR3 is TGTGCCAGCAGCCCCTTAAGCAGCGGCAATGAGCAGTTCTTC.

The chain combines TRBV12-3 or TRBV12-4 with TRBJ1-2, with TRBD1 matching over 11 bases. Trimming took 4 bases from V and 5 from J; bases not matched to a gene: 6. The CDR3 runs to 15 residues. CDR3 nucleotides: TGTGCCAGCAGTTCTTGGGGACAGGGGGTATATGGCTACACCTTC. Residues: CASSSWGQGVYGYTF.

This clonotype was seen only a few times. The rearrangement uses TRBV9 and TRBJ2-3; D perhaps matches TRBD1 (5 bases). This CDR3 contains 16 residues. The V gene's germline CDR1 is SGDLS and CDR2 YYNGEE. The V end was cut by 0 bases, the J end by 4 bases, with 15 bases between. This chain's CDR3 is CASSVGSLGDADTQYF. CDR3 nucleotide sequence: TGTGCCAGCAGCGTAGGTTCTCTAGGGGATGCAGATACGCAGTATTTT.

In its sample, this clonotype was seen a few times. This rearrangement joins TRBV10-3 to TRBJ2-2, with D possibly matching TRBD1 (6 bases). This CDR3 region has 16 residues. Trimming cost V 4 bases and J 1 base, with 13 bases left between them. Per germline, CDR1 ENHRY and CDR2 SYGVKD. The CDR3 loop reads CAISAGGGQNTGELFF. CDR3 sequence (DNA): TGTGCCATCAGTGCAGGTGGGGGACAGAACACCGGGGAGCTGTTTTTT.

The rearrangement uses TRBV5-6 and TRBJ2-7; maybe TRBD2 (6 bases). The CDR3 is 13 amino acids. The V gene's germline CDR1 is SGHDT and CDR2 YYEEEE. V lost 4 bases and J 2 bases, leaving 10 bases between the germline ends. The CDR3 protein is CASSRRGTYEQYF. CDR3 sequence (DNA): TGTGCCAGCAGCCGGCGGGGAACCTACGAGCAGTACTTC.

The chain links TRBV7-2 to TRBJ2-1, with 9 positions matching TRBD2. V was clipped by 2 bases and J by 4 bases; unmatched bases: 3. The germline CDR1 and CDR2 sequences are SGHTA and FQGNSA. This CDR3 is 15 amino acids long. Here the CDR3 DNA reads TGTGCCAGCAGCTTACGCGGGGGGGCTTACAATGAGCAGTTCTTC. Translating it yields CASSLRGGAYNEQFF.

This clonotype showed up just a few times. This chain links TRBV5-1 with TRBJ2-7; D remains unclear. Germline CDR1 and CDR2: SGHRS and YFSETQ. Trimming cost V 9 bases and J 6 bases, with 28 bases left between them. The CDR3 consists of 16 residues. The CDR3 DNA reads TGCGCCACCCTTCATCCGACGGCGGTTGCTTTTATCGAGCAGTACGTC. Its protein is CATLHPTAVAFIEQYV.

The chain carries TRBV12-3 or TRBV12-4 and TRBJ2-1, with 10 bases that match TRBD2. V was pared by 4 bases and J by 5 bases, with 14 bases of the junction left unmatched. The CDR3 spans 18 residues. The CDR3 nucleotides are TGTGCCAGCAGTTACCCAAAGACCCTAGCGGGAGCGAACAATGAGCAGTTCTTC. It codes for CASSYPKTLAGANNEQFF.

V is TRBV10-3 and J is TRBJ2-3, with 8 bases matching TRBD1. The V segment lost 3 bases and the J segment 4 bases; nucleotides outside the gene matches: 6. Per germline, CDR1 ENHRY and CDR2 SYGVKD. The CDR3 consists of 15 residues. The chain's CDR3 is CAISDRGQAADTQYF. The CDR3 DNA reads TGTGCCATCAGTGACAGGGGGCAAGCGGCAGATACGCAGTATTTT.

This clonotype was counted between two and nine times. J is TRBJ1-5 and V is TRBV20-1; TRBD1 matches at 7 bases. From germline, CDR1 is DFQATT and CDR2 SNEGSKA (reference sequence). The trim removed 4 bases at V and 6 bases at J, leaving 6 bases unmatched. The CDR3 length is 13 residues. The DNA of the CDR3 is TGCAGTGCTACCCGGGACAGACTTCAGCCCCAGCATTTT. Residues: CSATRDRLQPQHF.

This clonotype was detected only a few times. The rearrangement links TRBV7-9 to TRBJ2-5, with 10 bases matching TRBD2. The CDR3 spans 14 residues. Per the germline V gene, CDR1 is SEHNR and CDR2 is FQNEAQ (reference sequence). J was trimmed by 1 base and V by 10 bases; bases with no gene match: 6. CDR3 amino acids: CAITWTSGQETQYF. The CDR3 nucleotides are TGTGCCATTACCTGGACTAGCGGCCAAGAGACCCAGTACTTC. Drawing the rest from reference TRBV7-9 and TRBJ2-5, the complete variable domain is DTGVSQNPRHKITKRGQNVTFRCDPISEHNRLYWYRQTLGQGPEFLTYFQNEAQLEKSRLLSDRFSAERPKGSFSTLEIQRTEQGDSAMYLCAITWTSGQETQYFGPGTRLLVL.

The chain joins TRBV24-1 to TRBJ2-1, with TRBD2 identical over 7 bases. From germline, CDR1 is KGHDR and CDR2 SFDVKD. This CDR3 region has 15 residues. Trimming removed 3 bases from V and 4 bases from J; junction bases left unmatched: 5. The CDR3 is CATSDGGEGYNEQFF. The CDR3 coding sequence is TGTGCCACCAGTGATGGGGGGGAGGGGTACAATGAGCAGTTCTTC.

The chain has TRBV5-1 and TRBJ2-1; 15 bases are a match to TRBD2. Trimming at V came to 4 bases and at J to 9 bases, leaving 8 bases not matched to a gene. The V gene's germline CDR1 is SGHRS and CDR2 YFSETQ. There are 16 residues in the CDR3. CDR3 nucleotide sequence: TGCGCCAGCAGCACAGGACTAGCGGGAGGGCCGCGTGAGCAGTTCTTC. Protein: CASSTGLAGGPREQFF.

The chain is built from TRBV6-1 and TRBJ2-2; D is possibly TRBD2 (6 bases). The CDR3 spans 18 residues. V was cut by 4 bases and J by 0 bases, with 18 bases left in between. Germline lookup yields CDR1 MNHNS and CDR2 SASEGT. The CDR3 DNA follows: TGTGCCAGCAGTGGTGGACTACCCCACGACGCGAACACCGGGGAGCTGTTTTTT. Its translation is CASSGGLPHDANTGELFF.

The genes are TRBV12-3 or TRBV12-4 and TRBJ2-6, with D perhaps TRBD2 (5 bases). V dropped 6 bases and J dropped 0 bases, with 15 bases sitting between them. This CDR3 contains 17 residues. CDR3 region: CASRARLGLSGANVLTF. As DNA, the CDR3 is TGTGCCAGCAGGGCCCGACTTGGACTCTCTGGGGCCAACGTCCTGACTTTC.

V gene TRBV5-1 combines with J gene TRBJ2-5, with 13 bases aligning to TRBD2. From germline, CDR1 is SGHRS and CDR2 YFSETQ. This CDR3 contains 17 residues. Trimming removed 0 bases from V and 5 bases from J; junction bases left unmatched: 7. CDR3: CASSLGRLAGGGETQYF. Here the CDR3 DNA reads TGCGCCAGCAGCTTGGGGAGACTAGCGGGAGGTGGTGAGACCCAGTACTTC. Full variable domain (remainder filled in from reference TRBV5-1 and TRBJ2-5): KAGVTQTPRYLIKTRGQQVTLSCSPISGHRSVSWYQQTPGQGLQFLFEYFSETQRNKGNFPGRFSGRQFSNSRSEMNVSTLELGDSALYLCASSLGRLAGGGETQYFGPGTRLLVL.

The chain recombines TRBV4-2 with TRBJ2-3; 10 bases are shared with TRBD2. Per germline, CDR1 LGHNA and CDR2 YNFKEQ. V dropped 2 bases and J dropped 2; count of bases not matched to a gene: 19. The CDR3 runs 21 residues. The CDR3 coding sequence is TGTGCCAGCAGCCAAAAAGGGGGGACTAGCGCGTCCGAGGCGAACACAGATACGCAGTATTTT. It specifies CASSQKGGTSASEANTDTQYF.